Below, 27 T cell receptor beta chains from the same sample are listed, as sequenced in a study of cytomegalovirus exposure and HLA in healthy donors. PCR employed 60 Vbeta and 13 Jbeta primers. The table came from immunoSEQ multiplex PCR; TCRdb's copy has only in-frame clones and leaves some out. The table lists around 100,000 clones, about 80% of them singletons, with over 4% in the top ten. Sequences were obtained from PBMCs. The receptors stem from a female donor in good health and CMV-seropositive.

The chain couples TRBV7-9 to TRBJ1-2, with D perhaps TRBD1 (6 bases). There are 17 residues in the CDR3. CDR1 and CDR2 from the germline V gene are SEHNR and FQNEAQ (reference sequence). V shed 5 bases and J shed 4 bases, with 23 bases lying between them. CDR3 DNA: TGTGCCAGCAGCCCCGCGAAATGGACAGCCCGAGGCTATGGCTACACCTTC. As protein: CASSPAKWTARGYGYTF.

This chain connects TRBV9 to TRBJ2-7, with TRBD2 matching 7 bases. Germline-derived CDR1 and CDR2 are SGDLS and YYNGEE. The CDR3 loop spans 15 amino acids. The junction had 3 bases not matched to a gene; V was cut back by 0 bases and J by 0 bases. The CDR3 region is CASSVVGEGSYEQYF. CDR3 sequence (DNA): TGTGCCAGCAGCGTAGTAGGGGAGGGCTCCTACGAGCAGTACTTC.

Remarks on this clone: One end of the junction does not line up with germline, which may come from a read error. J is TRBJ2-6 and V is TRBV4-2; 11 positions agree with TRBD1. Per germline, CDR1 LGHNA and CDR2 YNFKEQ. The CDR3 totals 18 residues. The CDR3 loop is CASSQEWTGGNAANGLTF. The CDR3 coding sequence is TGTGCCAGCAGCCAAGAGTGGACAGGGGGCAATGCGGCCAACGGCCTGACTTTC.

As DNA, the CDR3 is TGTGCCAGCAGCCAAGATGGGAAACAGGGGGCATCCTCGGAGGTCCAGTACTTC. Encoded protein: CASSQDGKQGASSEVQYF. V and J are TRBV4-2 and TRBJ2-5; 9 positions match TRBD1. This CDR3 has 18 amino acids. J gave up 10 bases and V 0 bases, and 18 bases lay outside the gene matches. Germline V gene sequence: CDR1 LGHNA, CDR2 YNFKEQ.

V usage is TRBV7-6 and J usage is TRBJ2-5; D perhaps matches TRBD2 (5 bases). The CDR3 runs to 15 residues. Germline V CDR1 and CDR2: SGHVS, FNYEAQ. The V end was cut by 5 bases, the J end by 0 bases, with 13 bases between. CDR3 region: CASSLQTGNQETQYF. The CDR3 region has the DNA TGTGCCAGCAGCCTACAGACCGGGAACCAAGAGACCCAGTACTTC.

This clone showed up just once. The chain joins TRBV11-2 to TRBJ2-1; a possible D gene is TRBD2 (6 bases). Germline-derived CDR1 and CDR2 are SGHAT and FQNNGV. The V end lost 5 bases, the J end lost 2 bases, and 13 bases lay between the germline ends. The CDR3 is made up of 15 amino acids. The DNA for the CDR3 is TGTGCCAGCAGCCCGGGGCGGGGACCCTACAATGAGCAGTTCTTC. Its translation: CASSPGRGPYNEQFF.

The chain combines TRBV6-1 with TRBJ1-1; D gene ambiguous. Germline lookup yields CDR1 MNHNS and CDR2 SASEGT. The germline V and J ends were trimmed by 6 bases and 3 bases, with 11 bases remaining between them. The CDR3 has 13 amino acids. Written as DNA, the CDR3 is TGTGCCAGCAGGCGATCCGTCGACACTGAAGCTTTCTTT. Its translation is CASRRSVDTEAFF.

This clone was observed once. The chain links TRBV9 to TRBJ2-4, with 11 bases fitting TRBD1. Unmatched junction bases numbered 17, after V lost 4 bases and J lost 8 bases. The CDR3 loop spans 18 amino acids. CDR1 and CDR2 from the germline V gene are SGDLS and YYNGEE. CDR3 sequence: CASSPRTIWTGGNYIQYF. The CDR3 DNA follows: TGTGCCAGCAGCCCTCGGACGATATGGACAGGGGGCAATTACATTCAGTACTTC.

J is TRBJ2-6 and V is TRBV29-1; TRBD2 matches 8 bases. Trimming cost V 4 bases and J 1 base; bases outside gene matches: 6. Germline V gives CDR1 SQVTM, CDR2 ANQGSEA. The CDR3 consists of 16 residues. The CDR3 DNA follows: TGCAGCGTTGGCGGAGCGGGGGTGTCTGGGGCCAACGTCCTGACTTTC. It is translated as CSVGGAGVSGANVLTF.

The chain employs TRBV5-4 and TRBJ2-7; D is unresolved. CDR3 length: 15 residues. The germline V and J ends were trimmed by 3 bases and 2 bases, with 15 bases remaining between them. The germline V gene encodes CDR1 SGHNT and CDR2 YYREEE (reference sequence). The CDR3 region is CASSSRPVPPYEQYF. As DNA, the CDR3 is TGTGCCAGCAGCTCCCGTCCAGTACCCCCCTACGAGCAGTACTTC.

The CDR3 nucleotides read TGTGCCTGGGGGACAGGGGACGGGGATGAAGCTTTCTTT. Translating gives CAWGTGDGDEAFF. V and J are TRBV30 and TRBJ1-1; 10 positions agree with TRBD1. J was trimmed by 7 bases and V by 5 bases; bases with no gene match: 7. The CDR3 is 13 amino acids. Germline CDR1 and CDR2: GTSNPN and SVGIG (reference sequence). The full variable domain, completed using reference TRBV30 and TRBJ1-1, is SQTIHQWPATLVQPVGSPLSLECTVEGTSNPNLYWYRQAAGRGLQLLFYSVGIGQISSEVPQNLSASRPQDRQFILSSKKLLLSDSGFYLCAWGTGDGDEAFFGQGTRLTVV.

The rearrangement uses TRBV6-5 and TRBJ1-2; D ambiguous. Germline CDR1 is MNHEY and CDR2 is SVGAGI. The CDR3 runs to 12 residues. Trimming took 8 bases from V and 4 from J, leaving 11 bases between them. CDR3 sequence reads: CASGQAGYGYTF. The CDR3, as DNA: TGTGCCAGCGGTCAGGCGGGCTATGGCTACACCTTC.

The chain combines TRBV12-5 with TRBJ1-5; the match to TRBD1 covers 7 bases. This CDR3 spans 15 amino acids. CDR1 is LGHNT and CDR2 is FRNRAP in the germline V gene. V shed 5 bases and J 1 base; nucleotides not matched to a gene: 5. CDR3 DNA: TGTGCTAGTGGTCCAGGGGGTTCAAGCAATCAGCCCCAGCATTTT. It is translated as CASGPGGSSNQPQHF.

V is TRBV18 and J is TRBJ2-7; TRBD1 aligns across 7 bases. The CDR3 is made up of 18 amino acids. CDR1 is KGHSH and CDR2 is LQKENI in the germline V gene. The V and J ends lost 3 bases and 0 bases, in that order; junction bases with no gene match: 14. This chain's CDR3 is CASSPLAGTASHSYEQYF. CDR3 nucleotide sequence: TGTGCCAGCTCACCCCTGGCCGGGACAGCTTCCCACTCCTACGAGCAGTACTTC.

The genes are TRBV4-3 and TRBJ2-5; the match to TRBD2 covers 12 bases. Germline CDR1 reads LGHNA; CDR2 reads YSLEER. This CDR3 region has 16 residues. V lost 0 bases, J lost 4 bases, and 3 bases stayed unmatched. The CDR3 is CASSQDRTSGVETQYF. CDR3 nucleotides: TGCGCCAGCAGCCAAGATCGGACTAGCGGGGTAGAGACCCAGTACTTC.

This chain connects TRBV5-1 to TRBJ2-5; TRBD1 might be the D (6 bases). TRBJ2-7 matches the DNA end more closely, so the J call is doubtful. Germline V CDR1 and CDR2: SGHRS, YFSETQ. This CDR3 contains 15 residues. The CDR3 loop reads CASSSDRGSRGEQYF. Written as DNA, the CDR3 is TGCGCCAGCAGCTCGGACAGAGGCTCCCGTGGCGAGCAGTACTTC.

The chain recombines TRBV19 with TRBJ2-3, with D perhaps TRBD2 (6 bases). Germline V gene data show CDR1 as LNHDA and CDR2 as SQIVND (reference sequence). V dropped 4 bases and J dropped 1 base, with 9 bases sitting between them. The CDR3 runs 14 residues. The CDR3 reads CASSSGTGTDTQYF. In DNA form, the CDR3 reads TGTGCCAGTAGTAGCGGGACCGGCACAGATACGCAGTATTTT.

The chain links TRBV13 to TRBJ1-1; 8 bases fit TRBD1. CDR1 is PRHDT, CDR2 FYEKMQ, per germline (reference sequence). After removal of 5 bases from V and 1 base from J, the junction contained 12 bases not matched to a gene. This CDR3 is built from 17 residues. CDR3 coding DNA: TGTGCCAGCAGCCCCTTCGGGACAGGTAGCGGGAACACTGAAGCTTTCTTT. This encodes CASSPFGTGSGNTEAFF.

The chain combines TRBV25-1 with TRBJ2-5; 9 nucleotides align to TRBD1. This CDR3 is 15 amino acids long. Per the germline V gene, CDR1 is MGHDK and CDR2 is SYGVNS. V was pared by 6 bases and J by 5 bases, with 10 bases of the junction left unmatched. The CDR3 nucleotides are TGTGCCAGCAGCAGACCGGGACAGGGTCGTGAGACCCAGTACTTC. It translates to CASSRPGQGRETQYF.

V is TRBV13 and J is TRBJ1-2; TRBD1 aligns across 9 bases. This CDR3 is 15 amino acids long. J gave up 4 bases and V 5 bases, and 8 bases lay outside the gene matches. The germline V gene encodes CDR1 PRHDT and CDR2 FYEKMQ (reference sequence). The CDR3 is CASSPSGTGRYGYTF. In DNA form, the CDR3 reads TGTGCCAGCAGCCCCTCCGGGACAGGGCGCTATGGCTACACCTTC.

The chain couples TRBV6-6 to TRBJ1-1, with TRBD1 as a possible D gene (6 bases). This CDR3 is built from 14 residues. Per the germline V gene, CDR1 is MNHNY and CDR2 is SVGAGI (reference sequence). The germline V and J ends were trimmed by 7 bases and 4 bases, with 16 bases remaining between them. The CDR3 protein is CASNDAGASTEAFF. Written as DNA, the CDR3 is TGTGCCAGCAACGATGCAGGGGCTAGCACTGAAGCTTTCTTT.

The CDR3 spells CSAPRGNEQFF. CDR3 nucleotides: TGCAGTGCTCCCAGGGGCAATGAGCAGTTCTTC. The rearrangement uses TRBV20-1 and TRBJ2-1; D possibly corresponds to TRBD1 (6 bases). This CDR3 has 11 amino acids. Trimming shortened V by 5 bases and J by 6 bases, and 8 bases separated the two germline ends. Germline assignment: CDR1 DFQATT and CDR2 SNEGSKA (reference sequence).

The chain links TRBV6-1 to TRBJ2-2, with 9 positions matching TRBD1. This CDR3 region has 14 residues. After removal of 6 bases from V and 7 bases from J, the junction contained 6 bases not matched to a gene. The germline gives CDR1 MNHNS, CDR2 SASEGT. The CDR3 region is CASSHRGQGGELFF. The CDR3 DNA sequence: TGTGCCAGCAGCCACAGGGGGCAGGGCGGGGAGCTGTTTTTT.

This clone was counted a few times. The DNA of the CDR3 is TGTGCCAGCAGTGGGCTTGGGGGCGTTGGGACTAGCGGGAGGGCCCCGCCGGATACGCAGTATTTT. Amino acids: CASSGLGGVGTSGRAPPDTQYF. This sequence joins TRBV2 and TRBJ2-3; 16 bases line up with TRBD2. Germline V CDR1 and CDR2: SNHLY, FYNNEI. This CDR3 comprises 22 residues. V lost 4 bases and J lost 6; bases outside the gene matches: 22. The variable domain in full, completed from reference TRBV2 and TRBJ2-3, reads EPEVTQTPSHQVTQMGQEVILRCVPISNHLYFYWYRQILGQKVEFLVSFYNNEISEKSEIFDDQFSVERPDGSNFTLKIRSTKLEDSAMYFCASSGLGGVGTSGRAPPDTQYFGPGTRLTVL.

Worth noting for this clone: One end of the junction varies from germline; a read error may be responsible. The V gene is TRBV7-2, the J gene TRBJ2-4; TRBD1 aligns across 7 bases. From germline, CDR1 is SGHTA and CDR2 FQGNSA. The length of the CDR3 is 13 residues. DNA of the CDR3: TGTGCCAGCAGCACCGGACAGGAAAACAGTCAGTACTTC. Its translation: CASSTGQENSQYF.

The genes are TRBV7-9 and TRBJ2-5, with 9 bases lining up with TRBD1. The CDR3 is 17 residues long. V dropped 5 bases and J dropped 4; count of bases not matched to a gene: 14. Looked up from germline, CDR1 is SEHNR and CDR2 is FQNEAQ (reference sequence). CDR3 residues: CASSPLGQGSRGETQYF. The CDR3 bases are TGTGCCAGCAGCCCTTTGGGACAGGGTTCGAGAGGAGAGACCCAGTACTTC.

The chain combines TRBV27 with TRBJ1-3; no reliable D call. The CDR3 has 14 amino acids. V lost 8 bases and J lost 0, with 11 bases in between. In germline, CDR1 is MNHEY, CDR2 SMNVEV (reference sequence). DNA of the CDR3: TGTGCCAGCCGTGACTTCAACTCTGGAAACACCATATATTTT. It specifies CASRDFNSGNTIYF.